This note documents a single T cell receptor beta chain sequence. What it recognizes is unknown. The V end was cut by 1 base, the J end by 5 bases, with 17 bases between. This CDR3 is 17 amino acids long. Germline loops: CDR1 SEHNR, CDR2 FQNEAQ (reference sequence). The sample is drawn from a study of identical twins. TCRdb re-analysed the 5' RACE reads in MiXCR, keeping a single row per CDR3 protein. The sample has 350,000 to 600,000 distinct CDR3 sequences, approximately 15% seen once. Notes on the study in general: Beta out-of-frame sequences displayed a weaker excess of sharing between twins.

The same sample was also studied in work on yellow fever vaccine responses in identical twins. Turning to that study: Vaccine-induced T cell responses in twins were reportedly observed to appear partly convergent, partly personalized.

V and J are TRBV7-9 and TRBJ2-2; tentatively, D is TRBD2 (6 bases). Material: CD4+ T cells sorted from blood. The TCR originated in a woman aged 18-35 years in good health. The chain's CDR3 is CASSLVLSLAHTGELFF. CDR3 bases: TGTGCCAGCAGCTTAGTTCTGAGCCTAGCGCATACCGGGGAGCTGTTTTTT.